This T cell receptor beta chain was identified in a study of blood T cells in healthy people across ages (dated by TCRdb to the mid-2010s). A note on the overall study: In model experiments, template switching captured about one uniquely barcoded TCR beta cDNA molecule for every two T cells. Using the same blood draw, the study looked at two additional independent replicas of 1 million unique cDNA reads for two donors, one aged 18 to 29 and the other aged 80 or older. Using deep sequencing normalized with unique cDNA molecular identifiers, the study measured how TCR beta repertoire diversity changes with age. Four age groups were formed from the donors: young (average roughly 16 years), middle-aged (more than 35), aged (around 68) and long-lived (82). To avoid experimental bias, donors of different ages were spread randomly across the sequencing lanes. Here is what the overall study found, with its caveats: Conclusive comparison of naive and antigen-experienced compartments was prevented by the profiling of bulk unsorted PBMCs. Estimates of total diversity from one million sequenced T cells were regarded as lower bounds and underestimates. Donor CMV infection status was unknown, potentially confounding age-related changes in expanded clonotypes. The percentage of naive T cells measured by flow cytometry correlated strongly with observed TCR beta diversity. Compared with the aged group, more naive CD4+ T cells, fewer expanded clones and increased TCR diversity were shown by the long-lived group, suggesting age selection. As age increased, observed TCR beta diversity per million T cells dropped in a roughly linear way, and a significant reduction was already evident by age roughly 36.

The library was made by 5' RACE. The second PCR ran for about 6 to 11 cycles and used a J-beta primer mix along with a sample-barcoded 5' primer. A template-switch 5' adaptor carrying 12 random nucleotides introduced a unique molecular identifier onto each TCR beta cDNA molecule. Each sample yielded at least 3 million CDR3-containing paired-end reads. First-strand cDNA synthesis was performed from all RNA using the Mint cDNA synthesis kit, with priming by a TRBC-specific oligonucleotide. After uracil-DNA glycosylase treatment, a first 18-cycle PCR used universal primers M1SS and BC2_uni_R on all cDNA. Per the authors' processing: For normalization, 1 million high-quality reads, each with a distinct molecular identifier, were randomly selected from each sample. Instead of being binned into consensus sequences, reads with shared molecular identifiers were discarded. CDR3 identification, clonotype clustering and error correction used MiTCR with a Q25 quality threshold and the strictest error-elimination algorithm. A nonparametric unseen species model with Euler transformation was used to estimate a lower bound on total TCR beta diversity. Using fastp trimming at Q25 and MiXCR clonotype assembly, TCRdb reanalyzed the public sequencing data and kept in-frame beta chains. Duplicate CDR3 protein sequences are folded into a single record with the most common DNA and genes. What appears here as the V and J calls and clone size reflects TCRdb's work, not the paper's. This sample holds 1.5 million to 2 million distinct CDR3 sequences; around 40% were observed only once. About 21% of the sample goes to the ten largest clones.

The 35 to 40 donors, aged about 6 to 100 years, were systemically healthy Caucasian individuals from Russia. Each donor gave ten milliliters of peripheral blood, collected into EDTA-treated Vacutainer tubes. Ficoll-Paque density-gradient centrifugation was used to isolate PBMCs, with at least 6.5 million per sample. Trizol reagent was used to extract total RNA from PBMCs, with at least 5.5 micrograms per sample. Naive CD45RAhigh/CD27high T cell percentages were measured by flow cytometry on a PBMC aliquot from every donor. This clonotype showed up just a few times. Its antigen remains undetermined. No base-level quality is on record; no much larger clone is a single base apart. The receptor's source is a human donor in good health. Material for sequencing was blood.

The CDR3 loop reads CASIPDHRTDTQYF. The DNA reads as follows: TGTGCCAGCATCCCGGATCATCGCACAGATACGCAGTATTTT. The chain is assembled from TRBV12-3 or TRBV12-4 and TRBJ2-3; the D gene lacks a confident call. From its cysteine to its phenylalanine, the CDR3 spans 14 amino acids. The kept DNA is CDR3 alone, 42 bases in frame from the first base. The germline ends are 12 bases apart after V is trimmed by 7 bases and J by 1 base.